The clone carrying this TCR beta chain has a count of ten or more. What it binds is not known. The data originate from a study of T-cell reconstitution after alpha-beta-depleted transplantation in children. The germline gives CDR1 SQVTM, CDR2 ANQGSEA. The V gene lost 4 bases and the J gene lost 0 bases, with 12 bases spanning the gap. The CDR3 runs to 14 residues. Findings and limits, study-wide: Once a year had passed after transplant, T-cell counts and diversity came mostly from newly produced T cells.

The library targeted TCRbeta and was prepared with unique molecular identifiers. TCRdb independently ran MiXCR on the PCR reads; one entry per CDR3 protein. The sample comprises 200,000 to 300,000 distinct CDR3 sequences, around 7.5% of which are singletons, and 5% to 8% rests with the top ten. This specimen consisted of PBMCs, mostly from graft donor cells, obtained 180 days after TCRalphabeta/CD19-depleted stem cell transplant. V and J are TRBV29-1 and TRBJ1-1, with unresolved D. The TCR was taken from a male patient under 18 who had a stem cell transplant for acute lymphoblastic leukemia, so the T cells may come from the graft donor. The CDR3 DNA reads as TGCAGCGTTGCTCCTAGGAGTGTGAACACTGAAGCTTTCTTT. This gives the protein CSVAPRSVNTEAFF.